This TCR beta chain stems from a study of blood T cell repertoires in COVID-19. At the level of the study: The United States, Italy and Spain provided the acute and convalescent COVID-19 samples.

The CDR3 spans 13 residues. Germline-derived CDR1 and CDR2 are ENHRY and SYGVKD. J lost 7 bases, V lost 11 bases, and 13 bases had no gene match. Sequencing used immunoSEQ multiplex PCR; TCRdb keeps in-frame clones, though not all of them. This repertoire shows over 200,000 clones, nearly 90% found once; its top ten account for about 10%. Recovered status in Cohort 3 required two negative PCRs, clearance, or symptom resolution. Sequencing input: PBMCs or T cells enriched from blood (not recorded which). The sequence derives from a young man who had recovered from COVID-19. The rearrangement joins TRBV10-3 to TRBJ1-1; 7 bases map to TRBD1. CDR3 sequence reads: CAVKSTQGFEAFF. The CDR3 DNA reads TGTGCCGTCAAAAGTACACAGGGGTTTGAAGCTTTCTTT.